Listed here are 31 T cell receptor beta chains from one sample, sequenced in a study of blood T cell repertoires in COVID-19 (dated by TCRdb to 2020 to 2022). Library prep was done by the immunoSEQ multiplex PCR assay. As stored in TCRdb, this immuneACCESS dataset retains in-frame rearrangements with V and J assigned. A fraction of the clones does not appear; measured against another copy, unresolved V genes explain less than half of the discrepancy, and the remainder lacks a known reason. Across this sample there are around 170,000 clones, with roughly 87% seen only once. The biggest ten clones account for more than 6.5% of the sample. Source material: PBMCs or T cells enriched from blood (not recorded which). Receptors were obtained from a woman aged 45-65 years who had recovered from COVID-19.

The DNA for the CDR3 is TGTGCCAGCAGCTTAGCAGGGGGGGCAATTCGGAAGTTCTTC. It yields the protein CASSLAGGAIRKFF. This sequence joins TRBV7-9 and TRBJ2-1; D might be TRBD2 (7 bases). The CDR3 sequence is 14 residues long. In germline, CDR1 is SEHNR, CDR2 FQNEAQ (reference sequence). Trimming cost V 0 bases and J 14 bases, with 17 bases left between them. Looking up the rest from reference TRBV7-9 and TRBJ2-1 gives the full variable domain: DTGVSQNPRHKITKRGQNVTFRCDPISEHNRLYWYRQTLGQGPEFLTYFQNEAQLEKSRLLSDRFSAERPKGSFSTLEIQRTEQGDSAMYLCASSLAGGAIRKFFGPGTRLTVL.

This clone was recorded once. V usage is TRBV28 and J usage is TRBJ2-5, with 7 bases identical to TRBD1. Germline V CDR1 and CDR2: MDHEN, SYDVKM. V gave up 6 bases and J gave up 3 bases; unmatched junction bases: 10. CDR3 length equals 15 residues. CDR3 nucleotide sequence: TGTGCCAGCAGCCCTAGAGGACAGGAGGAAGAGACCCAGTACTTC. Its translation: CASSPRGQEEETQYF.

The chain combines TRBV29-1 with TRBJ1-2; D perhaps matches TRBD1 (5 bases). The CDR3 is made up of 15 amino acids. Germline loops: CDR1 SQVTM, CDR2 ANQGSEA. The ends were cut back, 0 bases at V and 3 bases at J, with 14 bases in the middle. This CDR3 is CSVEEEGTGDYGYTF. In DNA form, the CDR3 reads TGCAGCGTTGAAGAGGAAGGAACAGGAGACTATGGCTACACCTTC.

This clone came up a few times. This rearrangement joins TRBV3-1 (or the pseudogene TRBV3-2) to TRBJ2-7; D perhaps matches TRBD1 (5 bases). Trimming took off 7 bases at V and 3 bases at J, with 10 bases between the two ends. The CDR3 extends over 12 amino acids. Germline V gene sequence: CDR1 LGHDT, CDR2 YNNKEL (reference sequence). Written as DNA, the CDR3 is TGTGCCAGCACAGCGCAGGGCTACGAGCAGTACTTC. Translation gives CASTAQGYEQYF.

The CDR3 region has the DNA TGCAGCGTTGATGAAGGGCAGGGCAGCTACGAGCAGTACTTC. Amino acids: CSVDEGQGSYEQYF. The rearrangement links TRBV29-1 to TRBJ2-7; a weak D match, TRBD1 (5 bases). Trimming stripped 3 bases from V and 3 bases from J, with 15 bases between. Germline V gene lookup returns CDR1 SQVTM and CDR2 ANQGSEA. The CDR3 has 14 residues.

The chain combines TRBV27 with TRBJ1-2, with 12 bases fitting TRBD1. The CDR3 runs 18 residues. Germline loops: CDR1 MNHEY, CDR2 SMNVEV (reference sequence). The J segment lost 4 bases and the V segment lost 6 bases, leaving 15 bases of the junction unmatched. The CDR3 nucleotides are TGTGCCAGCAGGGATTTGGCGGGACAGGGGGCGAGAAGCTATGGCTACACCTTC. As protein: CASRDLAGQGARSYGYTF.

The chain has TRBV5-1 and TRBJ2-5; D is ambiguous. V was clipped by 4 bases and J by 5 bases, with 12 bases between them. Germline CDR1 SGHRS, CDR2 YFSETQ. CDR3 size: 13 residues. CDR3 coding DNA: TGCGCCAGCAGCCTGCGGTCCCGGGAGACCCAGTACTTC. Amino acids: CASSLRSRETQYF.

The chain links TRBV25-1 to TRBJ1-1; TRBD1 is a possible D gene (5 bases). Germline V lookup: CDR1 MGHDK, CDR2 SYGVNS. This CDR3 is 12 amino acids long. V was trimmed by 6 bases and J by 4 bases, leaving 9 bases between them. The DNA for the CDR3 is TGTGCCAGCAGGATGGGGGGCACTGAAGCTTTCTTT. Its translation is CASRMGGTEAFF.

The chain is built from TRBV5-4 and TRBJ2-1; 13 positions agree with TRBD2. This CDR3 contains 17 residues. With V trimmed by 4 bases and J by 1 base, 5 bases remained unmatched. The germline gives CDR1 SGHNT, CDR2 YYREEE (reference sequence). This CDR3 reads CASSKGLAGASYNEQFF. The CDR3 region has the DNA TGTGCCAGCAGCAAAGGACTAGCGGGAGCTTCCTACAATGAGCAGTTCTTC.

This sequence joins TRBV30 and TRBJ1-2; TRBD1 aligns across 7 bases. The CDR3 is 12 residues long. Losses at the gene ends were 4 bases for V and 5 bases for J; bases not matched to a gene: 4. CDR1 is GTSNPN and CDR2 is SVGIG in the germline V gene (reference sequence). CDR3 sequence (DNA): TGTGCCTGGACCCGGGACAGATATGGCTACACCTTC. This translates into CAWTRDRYGYTF.

The chain is built from TRBV11-2 and TRBJ2-2, with a tentative D call TRBD2 (6 bases). V lost 0 bases and J lost 6, with 11 bases in between. In germline, CDR1 is SGHAT, CDR2 FQNNGV. The CDR3 loop spans 15 amino acids. The CDR3 spells CASSLEQLAAGELFF. CDR3 nucleotide sequence: TGTGCCAGCAGCTTAGAACAATTAGCGGCCGGGGAGCTGTTTTTT. The variable domain in full, completed from reference TRBV11-2 and TRBJ2-2, reads EAGVAQSPRYKIIEKRQSVAFWCNPISGHATLYWYQQILGQGPKLLIQFQNNGVVDDSQLPKDRFSAERLKGVDSTLKIQPAKLEDSAVYLCASSLEQLAAGELFFGEGSRLTVL.

J is TRBJ2-7 and V is TRBV27; 10 bases are shared with TRBD1. V lost 6 bases and J lost 6; bases outside the gene matches: 11. This CDR3 has 15 residues. CDR1 is MNHEY, CDR2 SMNVEV, per germline (reference sequence). The CDR3 DNA is TGTGCCAGCAGGACATTGACAGGGGGCGTTTTCGAGCAGTACTTC. Protein sequence: CASRTLTGGVFEQYF.

In DNA form, the CDR3 reads TGTGCCAGCAGTGAGCCGGGACAGGGGGAGACCCAGTACTTC. Translated: CASSEPGQGETQYF. The gene calls are TRBV6-1 and TRBJ2-5, with 10 bases aligning to TRBD1. Germline V CDR1 and CDR2: MNHNS, SASEGT. The ends lost 3 bases at V and 5 bases at J; junction bases unmatched: 3. This CDR3 contains 14 residues.

The chain uses TRBV19 and TRBJ1-5, with TRBD1 matching over 8 bases. Unmatched junction bases numbered 9, after V lost 5 bases and J lost 9 bases. This CDR3 is built from 14 residues. CDR1 and CDR2 from the germline V gene are LNHDA and SQIVND (reference sequence). The CDR3 DNA reads as TGTGCCAGTAGTCGACAGGGGACCACAGGGCCCCAGCATTTT. Amino acid sequence: CASSRQGTTGPQHF. The full variable domain, with the rest looked up from reference TRBV19 and TRBJ1-5, is DGGITQSPKYLFRKEGQNVTLSCEQNLNHDAMYWYRQDPGQGLRLIYYSQIVNDFQKGDIAEGYSVSREKKESFPLTVTSAQKNPTAFYLCASSRQGTTGPQHFGDGTRLSIL.

In this sample, this clone turned up a few times. This rearrangement joins TRBV20-1 to TRBJ2-7; no clear D. V was shortened by 5 bases and J by 4 bases, with 9 bases between the two germline ends. CDR3 size: 11 residues. Per germline, CDR1 DFQATT and CDR2 SNEGSKA (reference sequence). The CDR3 coding sequence is TGCAGTGCTTACAGTCCGTACGAGCAGTACTTC. Encoded protein: CSAYSPYEQYF.

The chain carries TRBV7-9 and TRBJ1-4; 7 nucleotides align to TRBD1. With V trimmed by 1 base and J by 5 bases, 7 bases remained unmatched. The germline V gene has CDR1 SEHNR and CDR2 FQNEAQ (reference sequence). The CDR3 totals 16 residues. The DNA for the CDR3 is TGTGCCAGCAGCTTAGTGGTGACAGGGCCAAATGAAAAACTGTTTTTT. Translated, it gives CASSLVVTGPNEKLFF.

V is TRBV9 and J is TRBJ2-3; 7 bases map to TRBD2. Looked up from germline, CDR1 is SGDLS and CDR2 is YYNGEE. The CDR3 covers 16 residues. The V segment lost 4 bases and the J segment 1 base; nucleotides outside the gene matches: 9. CDR3 nucleotides: TGTGCCAGCAGCCCTATCAGCGGGATGGGCACAGATACGCAGTATTTT. Translated: CASSPISGMGTDTQYF.

The V and J genes are TRBV24-1 and TRBJ2-4; possible D gene TRBD1, 6 bases. V was pared by 4 bases and J by 8 bases, with 14 bases between. Germline CDR1 is KGHDR and CDR2 is SFDVKD. CDR3 size: 14 residues. In nucleotides, the CDR3 is TGTGCCACCAGTGACCGGACCGAGGGGGACATTCAGTACTTC. Translation: CATSDRTEGDIQYF.

Only a few counts were recorded for this clone. The chain has TRBV3-1 (or the pseudogene TRBV3-2) and TRBJ1-2; D perhaps matches TRBD1 (5 bases). This CDR3 contains 13 residues. Germline V gives CDR1 LGHDT, CDR2 YNNKEL (reference sequence). The V end lost 0 bases, the J end lost 11 bases, and 13 bases lay between the germline ends. Here the CDR3 DNA reads TGTGCCAGCAGCCAAGATTGGGGCGGGGAGTACACCTTC. Translation: CASSQDWGGEYTF.

This sequence joins TRBV10-3 and TRBJ2-5; a possible D gene is TRBD1 (5 bases). Trimming took off 8 bases at V and 4 bases at J, with 11 bases between the two ends. CDR3 length: 12 residues. Per the germline V gene, CDR1 is ENHRY and CDR2 is SYGVKD. CDR3 in DNA: TGTGCCATCGGGGCCGTAGCAGAGACCCAGTACTTC. Translating gives CAIGAVAETQYF.

This chain links TRBV7-3 with TRBJ2-1; D call uncertain. The germline V gene encodes CDR1 SGHTA and CDR2 FQGTGA. The V end lost 2 bases, the J end lost 5 bases, and 10 bases lay between the germline ends. The CDR3 is 14 residues long. CDR3 sequence (DNA): TGTGCCAGCAGCTTATTGGGCAACAACAATGAGCAGTTCTTC. It codes for CASSLLGNNNEQFF. Full variable domain (missing parts from reference TRBV7-3 and TRBJ2-1): GAGVSQTPSNKVTEKGKYVELRCDPISGHTALYWYRQSLGQGPEFLIYFQGTGAADDSGLPNDRFFAVRPEGSVSTLKIQRTERGDSAVYLCASSLLGNNNEQFFGPGTRLTVL.

The CDR3 here is CASSSSGGGNTGELFF. In nucleotides, the CDR3 is TGTGCCAGCAGTTCCTCGGGAGGAGGGAACACCGGGGAGCTGTTTTTT. The chain has TRBV28 and TRBJ2-2; 7 positions agree with TRBD2. The CDR3 totals 16 residues. Germline CDR1 and CDR2: MDHEN and SYDVKM. After removal of 4 bases from V and 1 base from J, the junction contained 6 bases not matched to a gene.

This chain joins TRBV28 and TRBJ1-2, with a possible D match to TRBD1 (5 bases). The germline CDR1 and CDR2 sequences are MDHEN and SYDVKM. The CDR3 spans 14 residues. V was shortened by 2 bases and J by 5 bases, with 12 bases between the two germline ends. The CDR3 nucleotides read TGTGCCAGCAGTTTACAGGGTAGTTGGTATGGCTACACCTTC. This translates into CASSLQGSWYGYTF.

The J gene is TRBJ2-1, the V gene TRBV10-3; 8 bases are a match to TRBD1. The CDR3 is 13 residues long. CDR1 and CDR2 from the germline V gene are ENHRY and SYGVKD. CDR3 residues: CALKGQGADEQFF. CDR3 DNA: TGTGCATTAAAGGGGCAGGGGGCCGATGAGCAGTTCTTC.

This clone was observed a single time. The chain links TRBV6-5 to TRBJ1-4, with D perhaps matching TRBD1 (6 bases). This CDR3 comprises 14 residues. Trimming left V 2 bases short and J 8 bases short, with 12 bases between. Germline CDR1 is MNHEY and CDR2 is SVGAGI. The CDR3 DNA reads TGTGCCAGCAGTTACGTGGGGGCAGGGGAAAAACTGTTTTTT. Translating it yields CASSYVGAGEKLFF.

The rearrangement joins TRBV11-2 to TRBJ2-1, with TRBD1 matching over 10 bases. The CDR3 extends over 15 amino acids. The V and J ends lost 3 bases and 7 bases, in that order; junction bases with no gene match: 6. CDR1 and CDR2 (germline): SGHAT, FQNNGV. CDR3 DNA: TGTGCCAGCAGCTTTTTGGGACAGGGGTATAATGAGCAGTTCTTC. Translated, it gives CASSFLGQGYNEQFF.

This chain links TRBV18 with TRBJ2-7; 7 bases map to TRBD2. The CDR3 is 14 amino acids. The germline gives CDR1 KGHSH, CDR2 LQKENI. V trimming: 2 bases; J trimming: 5 bases; junction bases outside the gene matches: 6. The CDR3 nucleotides read TGTGCCAGCTCACCAATGGCGGGAGAGAACGAGCAGTACTTC. Its protein product is CASSPMAGENEQYF.

The chain is built from TRBV19 and TRBJ2-1; D is unclear. The V gene's germline CDR1 is LNHDA and CDR2 SQIVND (reference sequence). The ends were cut back, 1 base at V and 12 bases at J, with 22 bases in the middle. This CDR3 is 16 amino acids long. The CDR3 DNA is TGTGCCAGTAGTATAGGTGCGCCCCAGTCAATGACTTGGCAGTTCTTC. It encodes CASSIGAPQSMTWQFF.

The chain has TRBV14 and TRBJ2-3, with unresolved D. V shed 4 bases and J shed 5 bases, with 16 bases lying between them. The CDR3 loop spans 15 amino acids. Germline CDR1 is SGHDN and CDR2 is FVKESK. CDR3 sequence reads: CASSRLTSFQDTQYF. As DNA, the CDR3 is TGTGCCAGCAGCCGACTCACGTCGTTTCAAGATACGCAGTATTTT.

The rearrangement uses TRBV11-3 and TRBJ2-7; 8 bases fit TRBD1. The trim removed 5 bases at V and 0 bases at J, leaving 6 bases unmatched. Germline V CDR1 and CDR2: SGHNT, YENEEA. The CDR3 totals 15 residues. CDR3 nucleotides: TGTGCCAGCAGCAACGGCGGGACAGGCTCCTACGAGCAGTACTTC. Translated, it gives CASSNGGTGSYEQYF.

This chain links TRBV27 with TRBJ1-1; 7 nucleotides align to TRBD1. This CDR3 contains 14 residues. CDR1 and CDR2 (germline): MNHEY, SMNVEV (reference sequence). The V gene end was trimmed by 6 bases and the J gene end by 0 bases; junction bases not matched to a gene: 4. The CDR3 DNA reads TGTGCCAGCAGCCAACAGGGGATGAACACTGAAGCTTTCTTT. It translates to CASSQQGMNTEAFF.